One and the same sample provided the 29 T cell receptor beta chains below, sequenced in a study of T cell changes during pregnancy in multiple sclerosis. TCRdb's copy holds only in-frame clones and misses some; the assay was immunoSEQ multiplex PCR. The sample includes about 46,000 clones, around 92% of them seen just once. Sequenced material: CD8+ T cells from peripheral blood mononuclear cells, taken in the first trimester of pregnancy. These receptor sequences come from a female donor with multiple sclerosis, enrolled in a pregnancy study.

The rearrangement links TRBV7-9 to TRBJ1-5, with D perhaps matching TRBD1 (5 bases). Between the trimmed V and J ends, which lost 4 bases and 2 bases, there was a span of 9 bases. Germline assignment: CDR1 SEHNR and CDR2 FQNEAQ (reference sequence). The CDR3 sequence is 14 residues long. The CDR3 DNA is TGTGCCAGCAGCTCAACCAGGGGCAATCAGCCCCAGCATTTT. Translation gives CASSSTRGNQPQHF.

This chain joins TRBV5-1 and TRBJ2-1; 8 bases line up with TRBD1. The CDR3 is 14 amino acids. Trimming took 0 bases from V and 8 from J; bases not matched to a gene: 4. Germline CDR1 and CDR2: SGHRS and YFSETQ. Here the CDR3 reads CASSLGQGLDEQFF. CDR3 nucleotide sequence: TGCGCCAGCAGCTTGGGACAGGGGTTGGATGAGCAGTTCTTC.

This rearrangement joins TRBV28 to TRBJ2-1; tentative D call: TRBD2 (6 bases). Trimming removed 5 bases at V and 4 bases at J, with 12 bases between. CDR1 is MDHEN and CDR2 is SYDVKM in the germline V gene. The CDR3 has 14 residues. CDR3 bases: TGTGCCAGCAGTCGGAGGGCCCCGTACAATGAGCAGTTCTTC. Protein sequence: CASSRRAPYNEQFF.

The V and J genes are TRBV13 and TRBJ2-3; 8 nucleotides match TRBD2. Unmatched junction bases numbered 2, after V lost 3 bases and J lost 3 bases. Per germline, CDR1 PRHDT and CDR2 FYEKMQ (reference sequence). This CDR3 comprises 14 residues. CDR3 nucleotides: TGTGCCAGCAGCTTCCGGGGGGGGACAGATACGCAGTATTTT. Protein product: CASSFRGGTDTQYF.

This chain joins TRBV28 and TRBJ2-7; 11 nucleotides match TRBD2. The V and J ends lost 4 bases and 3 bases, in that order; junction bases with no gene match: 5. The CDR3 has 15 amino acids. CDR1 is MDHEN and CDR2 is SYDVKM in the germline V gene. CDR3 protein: CASSYPTSGVYEQYF. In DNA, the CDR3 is TGTGCCAGCAGTTACCCGACTAGCGGGGTCTACGAGCAGTACTTC.

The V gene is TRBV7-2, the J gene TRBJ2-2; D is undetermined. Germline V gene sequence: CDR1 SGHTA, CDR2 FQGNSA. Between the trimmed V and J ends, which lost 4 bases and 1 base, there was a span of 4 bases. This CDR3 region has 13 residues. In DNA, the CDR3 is TGTGCCAGCAGCTCAGTGAACACCGGGGAGCTGTTTTTT. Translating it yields CASSSVNTGELFF. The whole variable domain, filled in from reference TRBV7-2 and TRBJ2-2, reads GAGVSQSPSNKVTEKGKDVELRCDPISGHTALYWYRQSLGQGLEFLIYFQGNSAPDKSGLPSDRFSAERTGGSVSTLTIQRTQQEDSAVYLCASSSVNTGELFFGEGSRLTVL.

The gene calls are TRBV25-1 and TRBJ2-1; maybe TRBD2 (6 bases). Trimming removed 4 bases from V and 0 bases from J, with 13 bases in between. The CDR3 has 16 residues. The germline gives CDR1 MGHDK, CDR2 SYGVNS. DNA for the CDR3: TGTGCCAGCAGTGGATGGGCGGACTACTCCTACAATGAGCAGTTCTTC. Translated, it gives CASSGWADYSYNEQFF.

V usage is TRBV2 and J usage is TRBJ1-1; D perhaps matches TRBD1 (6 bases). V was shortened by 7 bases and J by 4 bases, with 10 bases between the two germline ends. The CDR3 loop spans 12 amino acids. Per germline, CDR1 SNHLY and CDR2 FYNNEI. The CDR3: CASIGGATEAFF. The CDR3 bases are TGTGCCAGCATTGGGGGGGCCACTGAAGCTTTCTTT.

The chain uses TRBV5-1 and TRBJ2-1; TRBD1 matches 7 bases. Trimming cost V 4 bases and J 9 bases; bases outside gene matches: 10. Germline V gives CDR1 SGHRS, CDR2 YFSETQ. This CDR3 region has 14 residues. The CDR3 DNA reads TGCGCCAGCAGCGGGACGACAGGGTTGGGTGAGCAGTTCTTC. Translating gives CASSGTTGLGEQFF.

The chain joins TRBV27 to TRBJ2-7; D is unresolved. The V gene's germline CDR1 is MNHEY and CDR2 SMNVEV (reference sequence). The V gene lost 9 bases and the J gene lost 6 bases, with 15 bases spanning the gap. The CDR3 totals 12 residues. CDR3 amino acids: CASRKVASEQYF. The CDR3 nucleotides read TGTGCCAGTCGCAAGGTAGCCTCCGAGCAGTACTTC.

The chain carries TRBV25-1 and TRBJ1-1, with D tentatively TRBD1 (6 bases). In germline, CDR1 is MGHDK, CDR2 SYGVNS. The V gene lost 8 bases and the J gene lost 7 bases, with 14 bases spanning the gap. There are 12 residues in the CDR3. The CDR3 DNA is TGTGCCAGCCGCCGGGGGGCGGTTGAAGCTTTCTTT. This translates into CASRRGAVEAFF.

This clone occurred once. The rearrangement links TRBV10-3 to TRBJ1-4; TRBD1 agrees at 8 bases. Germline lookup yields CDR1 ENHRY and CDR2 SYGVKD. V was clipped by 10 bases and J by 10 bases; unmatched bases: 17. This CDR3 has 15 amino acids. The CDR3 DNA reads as TGTGCCACACGCGCCCCAGTGGACAGGGAAGGAAAACTGTTTTTT. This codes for CATRAPVDREGKLFF.

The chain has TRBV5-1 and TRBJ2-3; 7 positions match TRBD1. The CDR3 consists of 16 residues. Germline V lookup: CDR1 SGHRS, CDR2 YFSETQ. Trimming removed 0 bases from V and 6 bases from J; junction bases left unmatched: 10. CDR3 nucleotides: TGCGCCAGCAGCTTGGGACAGGGAATGGTAAGGGATACGCAGTATTTT. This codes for CASSLGQGMVRDTQYF.

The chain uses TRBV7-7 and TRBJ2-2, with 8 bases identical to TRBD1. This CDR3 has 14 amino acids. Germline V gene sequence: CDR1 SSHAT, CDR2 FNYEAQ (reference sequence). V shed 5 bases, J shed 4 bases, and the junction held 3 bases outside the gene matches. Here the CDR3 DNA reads TGTGCCAGCAGCAATACAGGGGGCACCGGGGAGCTGTTTTTT. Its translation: CASSNTGGTGELFF.

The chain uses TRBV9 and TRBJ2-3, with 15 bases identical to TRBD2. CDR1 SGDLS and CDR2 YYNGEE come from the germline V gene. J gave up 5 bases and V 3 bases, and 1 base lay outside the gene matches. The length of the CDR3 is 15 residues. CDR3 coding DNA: TGTGCCAGCAGCGCGGGACTAGCGGGGGGAGATACGCAGTATTTT. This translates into CASSAGLAGGDTQYF.

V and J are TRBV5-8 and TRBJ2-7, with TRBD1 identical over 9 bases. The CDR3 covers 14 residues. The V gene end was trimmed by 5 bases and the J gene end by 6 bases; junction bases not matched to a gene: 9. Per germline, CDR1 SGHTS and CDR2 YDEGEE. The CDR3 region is CASSTGQGRREQYF. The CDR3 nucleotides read TGTGCCAGCAGTACCGGACAGGGGAGACGCGAGCAGTACTTC.

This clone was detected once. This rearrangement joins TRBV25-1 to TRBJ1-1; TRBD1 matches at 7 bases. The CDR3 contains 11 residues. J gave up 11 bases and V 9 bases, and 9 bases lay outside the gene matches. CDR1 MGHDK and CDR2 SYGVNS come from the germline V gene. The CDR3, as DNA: TGTGCCAGTCGACACGGACAGGAGGCTTTCTTT. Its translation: CASRHGQEAFF.

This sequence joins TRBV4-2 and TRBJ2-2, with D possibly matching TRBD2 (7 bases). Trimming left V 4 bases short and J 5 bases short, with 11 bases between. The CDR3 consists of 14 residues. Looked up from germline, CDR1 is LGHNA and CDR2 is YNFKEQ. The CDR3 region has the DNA TGTGCCAGCAGCCCGGGGGGCCAAACCGGGGAGCTGTTTTTT. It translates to CASSPGGQTGELFF.

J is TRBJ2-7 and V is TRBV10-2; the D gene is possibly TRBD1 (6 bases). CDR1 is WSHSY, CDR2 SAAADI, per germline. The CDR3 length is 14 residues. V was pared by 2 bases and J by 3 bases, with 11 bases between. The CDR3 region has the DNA TGCGCCAGCAGTGAGGGGGGCCCCTTCTACGAGCAGTACTTC. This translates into CASSEGGPFYEQYF.

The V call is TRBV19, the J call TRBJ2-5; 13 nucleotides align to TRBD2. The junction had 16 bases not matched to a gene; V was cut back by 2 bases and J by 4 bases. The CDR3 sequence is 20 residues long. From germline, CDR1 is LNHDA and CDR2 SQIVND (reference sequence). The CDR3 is CASSINPPGLAGRFGETQYF. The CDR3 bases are TGTGCCAGTAGTATAAACCCACCGGGACTAGCGGGAAGATTTGGAGAGACCCAGTACTTC. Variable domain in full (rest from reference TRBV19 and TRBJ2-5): DGGITQSPKYLFRKEGQNVTLSCEQNLNHDAMYWYRQDPGQGLRLIYYSQIVNDFQKGDIAEGYSVSREKKESFPLTVTSAQKNPTAFYLCASSINPPGLAGRFGETQYFGPGTRLLVL.

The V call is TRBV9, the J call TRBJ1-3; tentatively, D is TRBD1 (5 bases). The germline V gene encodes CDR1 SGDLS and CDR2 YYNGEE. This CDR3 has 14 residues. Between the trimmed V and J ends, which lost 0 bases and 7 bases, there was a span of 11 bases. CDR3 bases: TGTGCCAGCAGCGTAGCTTACCGGGGGAACACCATATATTTT. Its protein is CASSVAYRGNTIYF. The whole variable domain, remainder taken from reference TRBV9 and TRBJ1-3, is DSGVTQTPKHLITATGQRVTLRCSPRSGDLSVYWYQQSLDQGLQFLIQYYNGEERAKGNILERFSAQQFPDLHSELNLSSLELGDSALYFCASSVAYRGNTIYFGEGSWLTVV.

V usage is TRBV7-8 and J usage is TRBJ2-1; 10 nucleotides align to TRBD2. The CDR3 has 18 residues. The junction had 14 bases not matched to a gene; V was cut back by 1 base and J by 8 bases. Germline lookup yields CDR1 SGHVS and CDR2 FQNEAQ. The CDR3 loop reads CASSLEGASGSYRDEQFF. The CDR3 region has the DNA TGTGCCAGCAGCTTAGAGGGGGCTAGCGGGAGCTACCGGGATGAGCAGTTCTTC. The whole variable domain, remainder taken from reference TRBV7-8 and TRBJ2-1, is GAGVSQSPRYKVAKRGQDVALRCDPISGHVSLFWYQQALGQGPEFLTYFQNEAQLDKSGLPSDRFFAERPEGSVSTLKIQRTQQEDSAVYLCASSLEGASGSYRDEQFFGPGTRLTVL.

CDR3 bases: TGTGCCAGCAGCTTAAGGACAGGGGTCAATCAGCCCCAGCATTTT. Its translation is CASSLRTGVNQPQHF. The chain combines TRBV11-2 with TRBJ1-5; 9 bases agree with TRBD1. CDR1 is SGHAT and CDR2 is FQNNGV in the germline V gene. The CDR3 loop spans 15 amino acids. After removal of 2 bases from V and 3 bases from J, the junction contained 2 bases not matched to a gene.

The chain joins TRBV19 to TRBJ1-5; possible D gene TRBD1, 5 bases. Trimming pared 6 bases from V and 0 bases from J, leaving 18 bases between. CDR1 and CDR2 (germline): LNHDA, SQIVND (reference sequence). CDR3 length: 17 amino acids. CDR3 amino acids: CASRTEVWGHSNQPQHF. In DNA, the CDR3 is TGTGCCAGTAGGACAGAGGTTTGGGGCCATAGCAATCAGCCCCAGCATTTT.

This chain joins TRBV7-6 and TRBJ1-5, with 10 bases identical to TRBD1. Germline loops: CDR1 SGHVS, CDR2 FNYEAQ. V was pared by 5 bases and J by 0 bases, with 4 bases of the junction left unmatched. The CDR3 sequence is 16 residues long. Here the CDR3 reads CASSPRDRGSNQPQHF. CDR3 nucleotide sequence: TGTGCCAGCAGCCCGAGGGACAGGGGTAGCAATCAGCCCCAGCATTTT.

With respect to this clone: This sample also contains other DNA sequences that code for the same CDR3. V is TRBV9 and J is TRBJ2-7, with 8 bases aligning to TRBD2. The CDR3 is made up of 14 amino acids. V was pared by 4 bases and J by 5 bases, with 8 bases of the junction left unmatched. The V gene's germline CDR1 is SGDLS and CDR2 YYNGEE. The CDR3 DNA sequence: TGTGCCAGCAGCACCGGGACTAGTTTGGACGAGCAGTACTTC. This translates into CASSTGTSLDEQYF.

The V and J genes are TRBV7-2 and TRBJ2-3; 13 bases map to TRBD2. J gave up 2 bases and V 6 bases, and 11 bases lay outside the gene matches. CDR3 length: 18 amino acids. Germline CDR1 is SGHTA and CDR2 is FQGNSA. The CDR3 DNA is TGTGCCAGCAGTCAACTAGCGGGAGGGTACTCAAACACAGATACGCAGTATTTT. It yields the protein CASSQLAGGYSNTDTQYF. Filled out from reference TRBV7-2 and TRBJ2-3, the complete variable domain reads GAGVSQSPSNKVTEKGKDVELRCDPISGHTALYWYRQSLGQGLEFLIYFQGNSAPDKSGLPSDRFSAERTGGSVSTLTIQRTQQEDSAVYLCASSQLAGGYSNTDTQYFGPGTRLTVL.

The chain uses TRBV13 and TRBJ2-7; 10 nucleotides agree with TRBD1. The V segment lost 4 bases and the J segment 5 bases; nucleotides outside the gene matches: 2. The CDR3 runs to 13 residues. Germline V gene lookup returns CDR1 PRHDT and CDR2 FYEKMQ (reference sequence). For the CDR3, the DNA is TGTGCCAGCAGCTCCGGACAGGGGGACGAGCAGTACTTC. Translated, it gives CASSSGQGDEQYF.

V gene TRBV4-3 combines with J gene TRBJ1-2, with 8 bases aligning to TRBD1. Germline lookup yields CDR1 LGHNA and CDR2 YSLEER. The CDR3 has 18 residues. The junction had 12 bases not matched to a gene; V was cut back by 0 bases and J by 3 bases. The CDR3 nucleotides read TGCGCCAGCAGCCAAGATAGGGGGTGGACAGGGCCCGACTATGGCTACACCTTC. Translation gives CASSQDRGWTGPDYGYTF.